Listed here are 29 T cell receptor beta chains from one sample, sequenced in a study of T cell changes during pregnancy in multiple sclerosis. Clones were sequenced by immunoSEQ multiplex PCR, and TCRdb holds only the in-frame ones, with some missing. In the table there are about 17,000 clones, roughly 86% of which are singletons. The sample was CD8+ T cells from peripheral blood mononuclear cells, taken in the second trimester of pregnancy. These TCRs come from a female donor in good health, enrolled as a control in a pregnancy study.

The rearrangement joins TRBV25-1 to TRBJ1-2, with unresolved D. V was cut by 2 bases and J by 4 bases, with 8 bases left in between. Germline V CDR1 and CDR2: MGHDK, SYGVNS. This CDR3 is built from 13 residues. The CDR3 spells CASSEGDFYGYTF. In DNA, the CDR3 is TGTGCCAGCAGTGAAGGCGACTTCTATGGCTACACCTTC.

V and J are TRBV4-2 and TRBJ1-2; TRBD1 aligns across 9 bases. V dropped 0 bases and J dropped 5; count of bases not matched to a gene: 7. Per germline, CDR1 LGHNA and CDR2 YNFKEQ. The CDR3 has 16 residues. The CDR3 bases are TGTGCCAGCAGCCAAGAGGATGGGACAGGGTCATATGGCTACACCTTC. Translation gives CASSQEDGTGSYGYTF.

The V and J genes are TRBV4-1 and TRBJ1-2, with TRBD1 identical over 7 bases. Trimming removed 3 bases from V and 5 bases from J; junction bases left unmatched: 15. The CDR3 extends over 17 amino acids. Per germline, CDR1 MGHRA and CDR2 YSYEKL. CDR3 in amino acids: CASSQILRQGPDYGYTF. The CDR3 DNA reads TGCGCCAGCAGCCAGATCCTTAGACAGGGCCCGGATTATGGCTACACCTTC.

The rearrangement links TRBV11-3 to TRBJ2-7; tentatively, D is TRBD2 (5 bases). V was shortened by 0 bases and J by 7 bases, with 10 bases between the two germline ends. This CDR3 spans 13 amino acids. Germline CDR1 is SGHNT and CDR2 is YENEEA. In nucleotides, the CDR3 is TGTGCCAGCAGCTTAGATTCCTCGGGGGAGCAGTACTTC. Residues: CASSLDSSGEQYF. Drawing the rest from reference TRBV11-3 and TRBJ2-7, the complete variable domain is EAGVVQSPRYKIIEKKQPVAFWCNPISGHNTLYWYLQNLGQGPELLIRYENEEAVDDSQLPKDRFSAERLKGVDSTLKIQPAELGDSAVYLCASSLDSSGEQYFGPGTRLTVT.

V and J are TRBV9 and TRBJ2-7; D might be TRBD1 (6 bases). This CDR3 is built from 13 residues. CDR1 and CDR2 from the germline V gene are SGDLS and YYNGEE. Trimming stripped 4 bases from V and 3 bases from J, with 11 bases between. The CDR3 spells CASSPGTIYEQYF. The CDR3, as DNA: TGTGCCAGCAGCCCCGGGACAATCTACGAGCAGTACTTC.

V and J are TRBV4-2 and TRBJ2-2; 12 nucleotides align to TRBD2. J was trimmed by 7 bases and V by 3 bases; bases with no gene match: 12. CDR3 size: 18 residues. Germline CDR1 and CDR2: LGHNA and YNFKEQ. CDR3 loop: CASSQYLAGGNQGGELFF. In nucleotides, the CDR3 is TGTGCCAGCAGCCAGTACCTAGCGGGGGGGAATCAGGGCGGGGAGCTGTTTTTT.

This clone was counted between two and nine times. DNA of the CDR3: TGTGCCAGCAGCACCAGGGGGGTGTTAAAAACTGAAGCTTTCTTT. Protein: CASSTRGVLKTEAFF. The chain combines TRBV7-9 with TRBJ1-1, with 7 bases fitting TRBD1. CDR3 length: 15 amino acids. Germline trimming cut 5 bases from V and 5 bases from J; bases unmatched to any gene: 11. Germline assignment: CDR1 SEHNR and CDR2 FQNEAQ (reference sequence).

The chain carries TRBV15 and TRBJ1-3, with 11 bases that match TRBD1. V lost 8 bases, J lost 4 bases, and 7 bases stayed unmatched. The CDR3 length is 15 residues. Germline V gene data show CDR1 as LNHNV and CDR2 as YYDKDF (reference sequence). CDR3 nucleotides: TGTGCCACCGAAAGGGACAGGGGGACGGGAAACACCATATATTTT. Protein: CATERDRGTGNTIYF.

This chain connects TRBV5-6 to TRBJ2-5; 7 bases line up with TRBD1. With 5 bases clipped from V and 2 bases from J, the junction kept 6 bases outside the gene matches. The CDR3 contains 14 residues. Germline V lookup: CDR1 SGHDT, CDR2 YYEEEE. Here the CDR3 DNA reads TGTGCCAGCAGTCTTACAGGGGAACAAGAGACCCAGTACTTC. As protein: CASSLTGEQETQYF. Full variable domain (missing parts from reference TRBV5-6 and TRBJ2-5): DAGVTQSPTHLIKTRGQQVTLRCSPKSGHDTVSWYQQALGQGPQFIFQYYEEEERQRGNFPDRFSGHQFPNYSSELNVNALLLGDSALYLCASSLTGEQETQYFGPGTRLLVL.

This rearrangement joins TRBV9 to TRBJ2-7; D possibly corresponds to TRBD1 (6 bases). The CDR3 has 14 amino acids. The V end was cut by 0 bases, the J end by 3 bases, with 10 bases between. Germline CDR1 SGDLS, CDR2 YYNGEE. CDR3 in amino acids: CASSVGPGDYEQYF. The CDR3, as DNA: TGTGCCAGCAGCGTAGGGCCAGGGGACTACGAGCAGTACTTC.

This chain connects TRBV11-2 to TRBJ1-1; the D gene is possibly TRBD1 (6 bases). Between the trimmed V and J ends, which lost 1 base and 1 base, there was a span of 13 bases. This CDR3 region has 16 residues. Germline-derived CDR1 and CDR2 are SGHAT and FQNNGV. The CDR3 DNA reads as TGTGCCAGCAGCTTAGGGGGGGGCGGAAAGAACACTGAAGCTTTCTTT. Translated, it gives CASSLGGGGKNTEAFF.

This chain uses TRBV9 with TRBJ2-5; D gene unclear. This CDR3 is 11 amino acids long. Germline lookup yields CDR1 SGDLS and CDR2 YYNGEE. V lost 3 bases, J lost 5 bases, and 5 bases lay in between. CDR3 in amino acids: CASSAGETQYF. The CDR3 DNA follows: TGTGCCAGCAGCGCCGGGGAGACCCAGTACTTC. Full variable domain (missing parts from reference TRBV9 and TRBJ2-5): DSGVTQTPKHLITATGQRVTLRCSPRSGDLSVYWYQQSLDQGLQFLIQYYNGEERAKGNILERFSAQQFPDLHSELNLSSLELGDSALYFCASSAGETQYFGPGTRLLVL.

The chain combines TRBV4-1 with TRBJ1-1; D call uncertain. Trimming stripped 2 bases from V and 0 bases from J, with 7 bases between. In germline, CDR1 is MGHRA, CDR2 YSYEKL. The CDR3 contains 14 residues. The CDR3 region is CASSQFGVNTEAFF. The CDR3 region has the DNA TGCGCCAGCAGCCAATTTGGAGTGAACACTGAAGCTTTCTTT.

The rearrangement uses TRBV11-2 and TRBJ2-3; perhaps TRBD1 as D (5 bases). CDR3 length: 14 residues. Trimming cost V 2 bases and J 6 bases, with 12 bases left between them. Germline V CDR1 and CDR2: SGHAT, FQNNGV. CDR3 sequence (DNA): TGTGCCAGCAGCTTATTATGGGGCGCGGATACGCAGTATTTT. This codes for CASSLLWGADTQYF.

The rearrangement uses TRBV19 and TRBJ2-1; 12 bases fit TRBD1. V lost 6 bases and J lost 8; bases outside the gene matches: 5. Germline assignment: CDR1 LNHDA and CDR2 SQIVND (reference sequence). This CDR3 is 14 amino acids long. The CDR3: CASRSGTGGDEQFF. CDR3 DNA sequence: TGTGCCAGTAGATCGGGGACAGGGGGCGATGAGCAGTTCTTC. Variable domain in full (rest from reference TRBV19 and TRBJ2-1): DGGITQSPKYLFRKEGQNVTLSCEQNLNHDAMYWYRQDPGQGLRLIYYSQIVNDFQKGDIAEGYSVSREKKESFPLTVTSAQKNPTAFYLCASRSGTGGDEQFFGPGTRLTVL.

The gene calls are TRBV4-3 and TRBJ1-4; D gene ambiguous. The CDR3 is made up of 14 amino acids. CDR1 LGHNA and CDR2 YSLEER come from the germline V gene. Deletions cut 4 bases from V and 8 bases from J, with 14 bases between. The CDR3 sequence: CASSLGERREKLFF. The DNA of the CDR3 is TGCGCCAGCAGCCTCGGGGAGCGACGGGAAAAACTGTTTTTT.

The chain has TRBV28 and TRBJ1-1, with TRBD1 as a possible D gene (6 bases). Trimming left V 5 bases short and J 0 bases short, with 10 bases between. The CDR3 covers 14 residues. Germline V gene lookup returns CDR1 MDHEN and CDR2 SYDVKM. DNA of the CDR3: TGTGCCAGCAGTCTCGGGACATTGAACACTGAAGCTTTCTTT. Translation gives CASSLGTLNTEAFF.

The CDR3 loop reads CACRAQGDPYGYTF. CDR3 nucleotide sequence: TGTGCCTGCAGAGCCCAGGGGGATCCCTATGGCTACACCTTC. The J gene is TRBJ1-2, the V gene TRBV30; TRBD1 agrees at 7 bases. CDR1 is GTSNPN and CDR2 is SVGIG in the germline V gene (reference sequence). The junction had 11 bases not matched to a gene; V was cut back by 6 bases and J by 4 bases. The CDR3 contains 14 residues. The whole variable domain, filled in from reference TRBV30 and TRBJ1-2, reads SQTIHQWPATLVQPVGSPLSLECTVEGTSNPNLYWYRQAAGRGLQLLFYSVGIGQISSEVPQNLSASRPQDRQFILSSKKLLLSDSGFYLCACRAQGDPYGYTFGSGTRLTVV.

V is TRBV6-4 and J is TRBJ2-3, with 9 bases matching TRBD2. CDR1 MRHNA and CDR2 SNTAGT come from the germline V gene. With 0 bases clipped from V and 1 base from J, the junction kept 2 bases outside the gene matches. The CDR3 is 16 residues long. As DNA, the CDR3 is TGTGCCAGCAGTGACTCGGGCGGGGGGGGCACAGATACGCAGTATTTT. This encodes CASSDSGGGGTDTQYF.

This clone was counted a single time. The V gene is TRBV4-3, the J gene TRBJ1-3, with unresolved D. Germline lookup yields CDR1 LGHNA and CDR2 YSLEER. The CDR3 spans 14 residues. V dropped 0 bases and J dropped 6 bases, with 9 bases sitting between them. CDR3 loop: CASSQDTVANTIYF. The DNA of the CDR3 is TGCGCCAGCAGCCAAGACACAGTGGCAAACACCATATATTTT.

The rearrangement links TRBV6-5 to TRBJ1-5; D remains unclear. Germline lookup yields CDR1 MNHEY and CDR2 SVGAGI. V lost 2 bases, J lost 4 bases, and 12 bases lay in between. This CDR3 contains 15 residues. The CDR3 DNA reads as TGTGCCAGCAGTTACAGCCCGGAGGCAAATCAGCCCCAGCATTTT. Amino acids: CASSYSPEANQPQHF.

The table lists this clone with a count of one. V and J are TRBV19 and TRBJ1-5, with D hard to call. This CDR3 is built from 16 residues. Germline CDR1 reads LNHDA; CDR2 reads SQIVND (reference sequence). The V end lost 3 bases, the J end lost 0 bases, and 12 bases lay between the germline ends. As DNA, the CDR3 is TGTGCCAGTAGTATCCCCAGATCGTATAGCAATCAGCCCCAGCATTTT. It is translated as CASSIPRSYSNQPQHF.

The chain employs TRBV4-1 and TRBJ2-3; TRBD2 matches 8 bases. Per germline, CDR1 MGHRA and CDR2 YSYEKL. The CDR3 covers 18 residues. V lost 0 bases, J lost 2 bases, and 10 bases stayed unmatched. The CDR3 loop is CASSQERPSGFLTDTQYF. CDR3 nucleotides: TGCGCCAGCAGCCAAGAAAGGCCTAGCGGGTTCCTCACAGATACGCAGTATTTT.

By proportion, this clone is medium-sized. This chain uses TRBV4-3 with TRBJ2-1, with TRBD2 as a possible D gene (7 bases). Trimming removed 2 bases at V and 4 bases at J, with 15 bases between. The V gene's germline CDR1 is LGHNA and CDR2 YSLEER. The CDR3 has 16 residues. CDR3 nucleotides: TGCGCCAGCAGCCAAAGAGGGGGGGACCCTTACAATGAGCAGTTCTTC. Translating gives CASSQRGGDPYNEQFF.

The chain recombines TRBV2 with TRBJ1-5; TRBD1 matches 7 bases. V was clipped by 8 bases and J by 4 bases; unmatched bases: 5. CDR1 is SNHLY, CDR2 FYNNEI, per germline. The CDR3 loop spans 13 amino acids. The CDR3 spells CASRQGGNQPQHF. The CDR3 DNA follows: TGTGCCAGCCGACAGGGAGGAAATCAGCCCCAGCATTTT. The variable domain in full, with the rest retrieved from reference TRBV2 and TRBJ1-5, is EPEVTQTPSHQVTQMGQEVILRCVPISNHLYFYWYRQILGQKVEFLVSFYNNEISEKSEIFDDQFSVERPDGSNFTLKIRSTKLEDSAMYFCASRQGGNQPQHFGDGTRLSIL.

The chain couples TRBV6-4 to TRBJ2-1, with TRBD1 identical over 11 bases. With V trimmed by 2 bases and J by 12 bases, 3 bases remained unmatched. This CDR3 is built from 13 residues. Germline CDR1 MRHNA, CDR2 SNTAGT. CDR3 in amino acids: CASSDGGQGVQFF. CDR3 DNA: TGTGCCAGCAGTGACGGGGGACAGGGGGTGCAGTTCTTC.

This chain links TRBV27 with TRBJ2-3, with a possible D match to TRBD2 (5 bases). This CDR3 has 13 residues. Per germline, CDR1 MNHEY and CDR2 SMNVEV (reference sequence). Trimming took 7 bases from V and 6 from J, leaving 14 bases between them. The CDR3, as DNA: TGTGCCAGCATGGCACTAGGCGTCGATACGCAGTATTTT. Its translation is CASMALGVDTQYF.

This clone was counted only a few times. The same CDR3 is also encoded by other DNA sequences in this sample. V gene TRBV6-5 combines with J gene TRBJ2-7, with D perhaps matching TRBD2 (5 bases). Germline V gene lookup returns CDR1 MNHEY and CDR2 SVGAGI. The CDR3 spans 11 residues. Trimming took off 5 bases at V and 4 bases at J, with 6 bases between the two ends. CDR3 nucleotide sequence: TGTGCCAGCAGTGCGGGTTACGAGCAGTACTTC. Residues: CASSAGYEQYF.

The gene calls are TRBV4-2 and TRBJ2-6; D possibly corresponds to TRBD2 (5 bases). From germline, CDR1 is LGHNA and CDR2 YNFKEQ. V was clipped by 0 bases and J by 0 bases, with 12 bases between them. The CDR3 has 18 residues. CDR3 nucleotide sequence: TGTGCCAGCAGCCAAGATTTTGAGGGCCTCTCTGGGGCCAACGTCCTGACTTTC. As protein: CASSQDFEGLSGANVLTF.